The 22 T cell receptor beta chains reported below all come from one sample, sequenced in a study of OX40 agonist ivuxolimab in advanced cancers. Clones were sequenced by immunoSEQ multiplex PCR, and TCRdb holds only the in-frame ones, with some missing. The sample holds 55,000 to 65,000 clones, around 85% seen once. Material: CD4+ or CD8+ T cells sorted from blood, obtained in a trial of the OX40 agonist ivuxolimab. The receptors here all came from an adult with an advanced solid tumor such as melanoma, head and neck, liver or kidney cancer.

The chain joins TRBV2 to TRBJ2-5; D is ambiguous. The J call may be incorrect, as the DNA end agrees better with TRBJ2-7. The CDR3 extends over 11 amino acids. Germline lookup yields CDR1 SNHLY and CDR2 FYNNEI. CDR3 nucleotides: TGTGCCAGCAGGACCTTTTACGAGCAGTACTTC. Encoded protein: CASRTFYEQYF.

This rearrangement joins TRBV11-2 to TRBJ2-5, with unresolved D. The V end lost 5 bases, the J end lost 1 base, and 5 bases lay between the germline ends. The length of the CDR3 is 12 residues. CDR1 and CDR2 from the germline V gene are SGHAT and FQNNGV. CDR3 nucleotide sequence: TGTGCCAGCAGCCCAACCCAAGAGACCCAGTACTTC. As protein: CASSPTQETQYF.

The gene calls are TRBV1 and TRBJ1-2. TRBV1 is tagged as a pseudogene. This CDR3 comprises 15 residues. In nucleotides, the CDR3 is TGCACCAGCAGCCAAGAATTACAGAAGGACCATGGCTACACCTTC. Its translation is CTSSQELQKDHGYTF.

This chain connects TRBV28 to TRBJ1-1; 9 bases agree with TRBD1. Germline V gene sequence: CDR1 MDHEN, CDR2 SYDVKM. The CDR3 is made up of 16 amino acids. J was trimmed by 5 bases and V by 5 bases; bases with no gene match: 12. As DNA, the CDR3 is TGTGCCAGCAGTAAACAGGGGGCGGTCTTAAGAACTGAAGCTTTCTTT. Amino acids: CASSKQGAVLRTEAFF.

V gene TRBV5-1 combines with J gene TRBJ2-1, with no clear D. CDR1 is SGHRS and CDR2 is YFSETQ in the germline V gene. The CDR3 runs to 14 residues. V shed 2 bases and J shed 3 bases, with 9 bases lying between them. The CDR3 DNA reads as TGCGCCAGCAGCTTAGCAGGCTACTACAATGAGCAGTTCTTC. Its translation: CASSLAGYYNEQFF. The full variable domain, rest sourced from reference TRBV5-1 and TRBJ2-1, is KAGVTQTPRYLIKTRGQQVTLSCSPISGHRSVSWYQQTPGQGLQFLFEYFSETQRNKGNFPGRFSGRQFSNSRSEMNVSTLELGDSALYLCASSLAGYYNEQFFGPGTRLTVL.

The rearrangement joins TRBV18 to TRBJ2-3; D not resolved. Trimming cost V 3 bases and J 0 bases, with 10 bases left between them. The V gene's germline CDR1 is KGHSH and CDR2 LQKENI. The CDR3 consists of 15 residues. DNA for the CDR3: TGTGCCAGCTCACCGTCCCTCGGGAGCACAGATACGCAGTATTTT. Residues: CASSPSLGSTDTQYF.

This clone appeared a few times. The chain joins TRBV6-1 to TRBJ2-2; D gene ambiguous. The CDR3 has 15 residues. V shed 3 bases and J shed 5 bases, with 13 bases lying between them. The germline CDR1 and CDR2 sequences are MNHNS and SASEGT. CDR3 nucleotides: TGTGCCAGCAGTGATACACGAGCGTTTACCGGGGAGCTGTTTTTT. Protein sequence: CASSDTRAFTGELFF.

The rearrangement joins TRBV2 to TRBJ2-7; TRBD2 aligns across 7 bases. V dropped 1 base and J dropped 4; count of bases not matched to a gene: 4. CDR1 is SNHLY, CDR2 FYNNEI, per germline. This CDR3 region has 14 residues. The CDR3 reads CASSEVGGFYEQYF. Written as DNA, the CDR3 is TGTGCCAGCAGTGAAGTGGGGGGGTTTTACGAGCAGTACTTC. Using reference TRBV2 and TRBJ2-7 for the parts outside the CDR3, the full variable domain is EPEVTQTPSHQVTQMGQEVILRCVPISNHLYFYWYRQILGQKVEFLVSFYNNEISEKSEIFDDQFSVERPDGSNFTLKIRSTKLEDSAMYFCASSEVGGFYEQYFGPGTRLTVT.

The DNA of the CDR3 is TGTGCCAGCAGTGAATTCCCCGGAAACACCATATATTTT. It specifies CASSEFPGNTIYF. V is TRBV6-1 and J is TRBJ1-3; no reliable D call. Trimming removed 2 bases at V and 4 bases at J, with 6 bases between. In germline, CDR1 is MNHNS, CDR2 SASEGT. This CDR3 has 13 amino acids.

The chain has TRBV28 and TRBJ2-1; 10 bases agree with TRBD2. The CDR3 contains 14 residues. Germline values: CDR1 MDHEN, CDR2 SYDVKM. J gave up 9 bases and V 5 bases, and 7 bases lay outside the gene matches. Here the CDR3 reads CASSLAGVRGEQFF. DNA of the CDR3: TGTGCCAGCAGTCTAGCGGGAGTAAGGGGTGAGCAGTTCTTC.

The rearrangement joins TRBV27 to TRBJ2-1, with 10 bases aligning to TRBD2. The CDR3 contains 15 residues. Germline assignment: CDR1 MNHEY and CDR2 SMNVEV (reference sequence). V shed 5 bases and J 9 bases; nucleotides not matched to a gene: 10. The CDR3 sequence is CASSLIAGGKIEQFF. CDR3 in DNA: TGTGCCAGCAGTCTAATAGCGGGAGGAAAAATTGAGCAGTTCTTC.

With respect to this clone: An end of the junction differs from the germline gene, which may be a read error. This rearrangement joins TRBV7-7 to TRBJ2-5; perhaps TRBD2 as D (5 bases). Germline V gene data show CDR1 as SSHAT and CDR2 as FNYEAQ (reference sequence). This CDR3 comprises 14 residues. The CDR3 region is CASSLGRAQETQYF. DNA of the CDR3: TGTGCTAGCAGCTTAGGGAGAGCTCAAGAGACCCAGTACTTC.

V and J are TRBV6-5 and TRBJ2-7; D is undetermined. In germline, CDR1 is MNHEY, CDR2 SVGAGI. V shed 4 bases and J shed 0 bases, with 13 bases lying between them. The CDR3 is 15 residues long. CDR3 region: CASSSSQPGSYEQYF. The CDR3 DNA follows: TGTGCCAGCAGTTCCTCCCAGCCGGGCTCCTACGAGCAGTACTTC.

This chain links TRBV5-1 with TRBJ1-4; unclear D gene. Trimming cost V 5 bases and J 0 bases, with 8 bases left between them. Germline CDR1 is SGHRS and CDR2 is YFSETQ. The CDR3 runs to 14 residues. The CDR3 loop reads CASSPGATNEKLFF. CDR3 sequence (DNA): TGCGCCAGCAGTCCGGGAGCAACTAATGAAAAACTGTTTTTT.

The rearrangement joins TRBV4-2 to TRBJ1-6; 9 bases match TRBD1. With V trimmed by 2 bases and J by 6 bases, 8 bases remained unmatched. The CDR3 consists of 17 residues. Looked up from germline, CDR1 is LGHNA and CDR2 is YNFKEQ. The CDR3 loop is CASSQFDRGEFNSPLHF. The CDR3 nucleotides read TGTGCCAGCAGCCAATTCGACAGGGGGGAGTTTAATTCACCCCTCCACTTT.

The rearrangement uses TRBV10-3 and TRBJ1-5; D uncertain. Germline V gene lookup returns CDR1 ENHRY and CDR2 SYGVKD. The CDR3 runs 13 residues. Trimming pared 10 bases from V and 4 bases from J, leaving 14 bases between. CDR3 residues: CATNQGMNQPQHF. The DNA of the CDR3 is TGTGCCACCAATCAAGGAATGAATCAGCCCCAGCATTTT.

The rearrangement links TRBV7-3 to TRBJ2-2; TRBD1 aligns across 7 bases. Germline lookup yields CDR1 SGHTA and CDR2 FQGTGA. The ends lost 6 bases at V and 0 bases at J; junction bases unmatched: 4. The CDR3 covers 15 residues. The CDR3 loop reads CASSQDRANTGELFF. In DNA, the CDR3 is TGTGCCAGCAGTCAAGACAGGGCGAACACCGGGGAGCTGTTTTTT.

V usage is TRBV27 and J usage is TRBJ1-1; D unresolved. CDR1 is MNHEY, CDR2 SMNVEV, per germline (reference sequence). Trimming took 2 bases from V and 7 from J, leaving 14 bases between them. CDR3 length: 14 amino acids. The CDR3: CASSLDPRGVEAFF. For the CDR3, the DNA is TGTGCCAGCAGTTTAGATCCCCGTGGGGTTGAAGCTTTCTTT.

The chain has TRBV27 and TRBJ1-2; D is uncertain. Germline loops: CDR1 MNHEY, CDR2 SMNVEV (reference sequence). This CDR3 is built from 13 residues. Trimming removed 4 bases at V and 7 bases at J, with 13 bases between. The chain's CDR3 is CASSSVDSVGYTF. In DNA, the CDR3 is TGTGCCAGCAGTTCCGTTGACTCGGTTGGCTACACCTTC.

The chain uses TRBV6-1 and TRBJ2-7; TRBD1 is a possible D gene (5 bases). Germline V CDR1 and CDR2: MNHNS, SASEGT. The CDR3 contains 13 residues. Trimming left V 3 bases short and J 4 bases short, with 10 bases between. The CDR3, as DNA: TGTGCCAGCAGTGATCCTACAGGTTACGAGCAGTACTTC. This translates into CASSDPTGYEQYF.

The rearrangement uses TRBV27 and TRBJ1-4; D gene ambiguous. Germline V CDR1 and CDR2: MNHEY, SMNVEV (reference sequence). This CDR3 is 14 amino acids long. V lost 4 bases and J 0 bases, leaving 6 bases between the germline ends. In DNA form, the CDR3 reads TGTGCCAGCAGTTCGATAGCAACTAATGAAAAACTGTTTTTT. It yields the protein CASSSIATNEKLFF.

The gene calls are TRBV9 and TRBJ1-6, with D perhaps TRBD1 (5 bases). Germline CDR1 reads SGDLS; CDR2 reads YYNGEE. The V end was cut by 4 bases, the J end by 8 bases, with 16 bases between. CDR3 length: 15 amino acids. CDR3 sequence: CASSRDQGSDSPLHF. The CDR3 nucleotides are TGTGCCAGCAGCAGGGACCAGGGATCGGATTCACCCCTCCACTTT.